The 7 T cell receptor beta chains in this list originate from one sample, sequenced in a study of blood T cell repertoires in COVID-19 (dated by TCRdb to the early 2020s). The library was obtained by the immunoSEQ multiplex PCR assay. Imported from immuneACCESS, the table was reduced by TCRdb to in-frame sequences with V and J called. These copies leave out some clones; in studies compared against another copy, an unresolved V gene accounts for under half, and the cause of the remainder is not known. This sample comprises fewer than 100,000 clones, 87% of them detected only once. The ten largest clonotypes hold over 15% of the sample. The sample taken for sequencing was peripheral blood. The receptors originated from a human donor in a cohort sampled during active COVID-19.

This chain joins TRBV5-1 and TRBJ1-1, with 7 bases that match TRBD1. CDR3 length: 14 amino acids. Trimming at V came to 2 bases and at J to 5 bases, leaving 6 bases not matched to a gene. Germline CDR1 SGHRS, CDR2 YFSETQ. The CDR3 here is CASSLEGARTEAFF. The CDR3 nucleotides read TGCGCCAGCAGCTTAGAGGGGGCTAGGACTGAAGCTTTCTTT.

The chain has TRBV5-6 and TRBJ1-4; D is perhaps TRBD1 (6 bases). The CDR3 extends over 15 amino acids. CDR1 and CDR2 (germline): SGHDT, YYEEEE. V lost 0 bases, J lost 4 bases, and 10 bases lay in between. Here the CDR3 DNA reads TGTGCCAGCAGCTTGGCAGGACAGATTAATGAAAAACTGTTTTTT. Its protein product is CASSLAGQINEKLFF.

This rearrangement joins TRBV7-8 to TRBJ2-1; 12 positions agree with TRBD1. Germline CDR1 and CDR2: SGHVS and FQNEAQ. This CDR3 contains 16 residues. The V segment lost 5 bases and the J segment 6 bases; nucleotides outside the gene matches: 8. This CDR3 reads CASSQPGQGASNEQFF. The CDR3 DNA is TGTGCCAGCAGCCAACCGGGACAGGGGGCCTCCAATGAGCAGTTCTTC.

The chain joins TRBV7-9 to TRBJ1-5; D call uncertain. Trimming took 1 base from V and 0 from J, leaving 10 bases between them. CDR3 length equals 16 residues. Germline CDR1 and CDR2: SEHNR and FQNEAQ (reference sequence). The CDR3: CASSLGGSNSNQPQHF. In DNA form, the CDR3 reads TGTGCCAGCAGCTTAGGAGGGTCGAATAGCAATCAGCCCCAGCATTTT.

V and J are TRBV4-3 and TRBJ2-1, with TRBD1 identical over 7 bases. This CDR3 is 18 amino acids long. From germline, CDR1 is LGHNA and CDR2 YSLEER. V lost 0 bases, J lost 5 bases, and 13 bases stayed unmatched. The CDR3 loop is CASSQDPPDRLHDNEQFF. DNA for the CDR3: TGCGCCAGCAGCCAAGACCCCCCGGACAGGCTACACGACAATGAGCAGTTCTTC.

Only one count was recorded for this clone. This chain uses TRBV10-1 with TRBJ2-1; 9 positions agree with TRBD2. This CDR3 has 12 residues. V was clipped by 3 bases and J by 14 bases; unmatched bases: 5. Germline V CDR1 and CDR2: WNHNN, SYGVQD (reference sequence). The CDR3 DNA is TGCGCCAGCAGTGACTCCGGGACTAGCAAGTTCTTC. This gives the protein CASSDSGTSKFF.

The V gene is TRBV7-9, the J gene TRBJ1-1, with TRBD1 as a possible D gene (5 bases). V shed 6 bases and J shed 3 bases, with 11 bases lying between them. The CDR3 is 13 amino acids. Germline-derived CDR1 and CDR2 are SEHNR and FQNEAQ (reference sequence). CDR3 amino acids: CASRSDRYTEAFF. The CDR3 DNA follows: TGTGCCAGCAGATCCGACAGATACACTGAAGCTTTCTTT.